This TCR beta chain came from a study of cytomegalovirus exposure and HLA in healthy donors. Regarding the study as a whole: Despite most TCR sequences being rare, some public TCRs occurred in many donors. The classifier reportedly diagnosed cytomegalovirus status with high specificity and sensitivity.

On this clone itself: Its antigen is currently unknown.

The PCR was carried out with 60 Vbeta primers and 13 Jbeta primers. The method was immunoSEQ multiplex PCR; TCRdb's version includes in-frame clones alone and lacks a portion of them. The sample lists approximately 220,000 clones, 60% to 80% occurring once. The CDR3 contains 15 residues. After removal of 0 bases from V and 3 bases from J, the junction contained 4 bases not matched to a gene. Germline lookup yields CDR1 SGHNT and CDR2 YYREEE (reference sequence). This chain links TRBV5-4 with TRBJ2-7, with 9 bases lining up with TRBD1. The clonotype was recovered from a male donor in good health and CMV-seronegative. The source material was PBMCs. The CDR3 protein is CASSLAGTGFYEQYF. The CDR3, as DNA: TGTGCCAGCAGCTTGGCCGGGACAGGGTTCTACGAGCAGTACTTC.